What follows are 17 T cell receptor beta chains derived from one specimen sequenced in a study of cytomegalovirus exposure and HLA in healthy donors. Only in-frame clones appear in the TCRdb table, and some are missing; sequencing was by immunoSEQ multiplex PCR. The sample carries 100,000 or so clones, less than 85% recorded once. The sample was PBMCs. These receptors all come from a man aged 18 to 29 in good health and CMV-seropositive.

The CDR3 reads CASSPPRRLEQFF. The CDR3 region has the DNA TGTGCCAGCAGTCCCCCTCGGAGACTTGAGCAGTTCTTC. The chain joins TRBV27 to TRBJ2-1; D uncertain. The germline gives CDR1 MNHEY, CDR2 SMNVEV (reference sequence). CDR3 length: 13 amino acids. Trimming took 5 bases from V and 9 from J, leaving 14 bases between them.

With respect to this clone: Other DNA sequences in this sample translate to the same CDR3. The chain carries TRBV27 and TRBJ2-1; 11 nucleotides agree with TRBD2. The CDR3 has 15 amino acids. The V segment lost 5 bases and the J segment 4 bases; nucleotides outside the gene matches: 4. CDR1 MNHEY and CDR2 SMNVEV come from the germline V gene (reference sequence). The CDR3 here is CASSPGTSGYNEQFF. DNA for the CDR3: TGTGCCAGCAGTCCAGGGACTAGCGGTTACAATGAGCAGTTCTTC.

The genes are TRBV4-1 and TRBJ1-4; D gene uncertain. This CDR3 has 15 amino acids. The germline gives CDR1 MGHRA, CDR2 YSYEKL. V was clipped by 3 bases and J by 6 bases, with 14 bases between them. The CDR3 spells CASSQLGAADEKLFF. The CDR3 bases are TGCGCCAGCAGCCAGCTGGGTGCTGCGGATGAAAAACTGTTTTTT.

The chain carries TRBV7-9 and TRBJ2-1, with TRBD2 identical over 10 bases. Unmatched junction bases numbered 8, after V lost 5 bases and J lost 4 bases. Looked up from germline, CDR1 is SEHNR and CDR2 is FQNEAQ (reference sequence). The CDR3 extends over 16 amino acids. In nucleotides, the CDR3 is TGTGCCAGCAGCCTCCTGGGGGGACTAGCGTACAATGAGCAGTTCTTC. Protein product: CASSLLGGLAYNEQFF.

In DNA, the CDR3 is TGCGCCAGCAGCTTGGAGGTTAGTCGGGATGAGCAGTTCTTC. Translated, it gives CASSLEVSRDEQFF. The V gene is TRBV5-1, the J gene TRBJ2-1; no clear D gene. The CDR3 is made up of 14 amino acids. The ends were cut back, 0 bases at V and 8 bases at J, with 12 bases in the middle. The germline CDR1 and CDR2 sequences are SGHRS and YFSETQ.

This chain links TRBV4-1 with TRBJ2-7; a possible D gene is TRBD2 (6 bases). CDR1 is MGHRA, CDR2 YSYEKL, per germline. Deletions cut 4 bases from V and 0 bases from J, with 25 bases between. The CDR3 has 19 residues. The CDR3 nucleotides are TGCGCCAGCAGCCTGGCAGCTCTAAGTGGGATTAGCGGCTCCTACGAGCAGTACTTC. Translation gives CASSLAALSGISGSYEQYF.

This sequence joins TRBV7-3 and TRBJ2-3, with 8 bases aligning to TRBD1. Looked up from germline, CDR1 is SGHTA and CDR2 is FQGTGA. The V and J ends lost 0 bases and 2 bases, in that order; junction bases with no gene match: 4. The CDR3 runs to 16 residues. The CDR3 region is CASSLTTGGNTDTQYF. CDR3 nucleotides: TGTGCCAGCAGCTTAACTACAGGGGGGAACACAGATACGCAGTATTTT. The full variable domain, with the rest looked up from reference TRBV7-3 and TRBJ2-3, is GAGVSQTPSNKVTEKGKYVELRCDPISGHTALYWYRQSLGQGPEFLIYFQGTGAADDSGLPNDRFFAVRPEGSVSTLKIQRTERGDSAVYLCASSLTTGGNTDTQYFGPGTRLTVL.

The chain recombines TRBV2 with TRBJ2-7; tentative D call: TRBD2 (5 bases). This CDR3 has 14 residues. The germline V gene encodes CDR1 SNHLY and CDR2 FYNNEI. V lost 6 bases and J 0 bases, leaving 12 bases between the germline ends. The CDR3 region has the DNA TGTGCCAGCAGCCCTGGAGGATACTCCTACGAGCAGTACTTC. Its translation: CASSPGGYSYEQYF.

The V gene is TRBV11-3, the J gene TRBJ2-3, with 7 bases that match TRBD2. The V segment lost 3 bases and the J segment 3 bases; nucleotides outside the gene matches: 9. Germline V gives CDR1 SGHNT, CDR2 YENEEA. The CDR3 runs to 16 residues. This CDR3 is CASSFSFAGETDTQYF. CDR3 nucleotides: TGTGCCAGCAGCTTCTCTTTCGCGGGAGAAACAGATACGCAGTATTTT.

The chain carries TRBV7-9 and TRBJ2-5; 7 nucleotides line up with TRBD1. The length of the CDR3 is 14 residues. CDR1 is SEHNR, CDR2 FQNEAQ, per germline (reference sequence). V shed 5 bases, J shed 4 bases, and the junction held 7 bases outside the gene matches. CDR3 bases: TGTGCCAGCAGCCAAAGGGCAGGGGGAGAGACCCAGTACTTC. Protein sequence: CASSQRAGGETQYF. Drawing the rest from reference TRBV7-9 and TRBJ2-5, the complete variable domain is DTGVSQNPRHKITKRGQNVTFRCDPISEHNRLYWYRQTLGQGPEFLTYFQNEAQLEKSRLLSDRFSAERPKGSFSTLEIQRTEQGDSAMYLCASSQRAGGETQYFGPGTRLLVL.

The chain is built from TRBV11-2 and TRBJ2-7; D might be TRBD1 (6 bases). The CDR3 covers 15 residues. The V end lost 0 bases, the J end lost 1 base, and 10 bases lay between the germline ends. Germline V CDR1 and CDR2: SGHAT, FQNNGV. DNA for the CDR3: TGTGCCAGCAGCTTAGAATGGACAGCTTCCTACGAGCAGTACTTC. Translating it yields CASSLEWTASYEQYF.

This sequence joins TRBV5-4 and TRBJ2-1; 14 bases align to TRBD2. The length of the CDR3 is 15 residues. V shed 4 bases, J shed 8 bases, and the junction held 5 bases outside the gene matches. Germline CDR1 SGHNT, CDR2 YYREEE (reference sequence). Written as DNA, the CDR3 is TGTGCCAGCAGCCAGGGACTAGCGGGAGCTGATGAGCAGTTCTTC. Residues: CASSQGLAGADEQFF.

This chain uses TRBV6-5 with TRBJ2-7; 11 bases agree with TRBD2. The V gene end was trimmed by 4 bases and the J gene end by 0 bases; junction bases not matched to a gene: 5. The germline CDR1 and CDR2 sequences are MNHEY and SVGAGI. The CDR3 spans 16 residues. Here the CDR3 reads CASSLIAGGSSYEQYF. CDR3 nucleotide sequence: TGTGCCAGCAGTTTGATAGCGGGGGGGAGCTCCTACGAGCAGTACTTC.

This chain links TRBV5-1 with TRBJ1-2; 9 bases are shared with TRBD1. The CDR3 is 14 residues long. V lost 4 bases to trimming and J lost 7 bases; unmatched junction nucleotides: 8. From germline, CDR1 is SGHRS and CDR2 YFSETQ. The CDR3 DNA sequence: TGCGCCAGCAGCCCTGCACAGGGGGCGGGTGGCTACACCTTC. Translated, it gives CASSPAQGAGGYTF.

The CDR3 region has the DNA TGTGCCTGGAAGGGACAGGGGGATCAGCCCCAGCATTTT. This gives the protein CAWKGQGDQPQHF. The chain carries TRBV30 and TRBJ1-5; 11 nucleotides line up with TRBD1. Losses at the gene ends were 4 bases for V and 5 bases for J; bases not matched to a gene: 1. CDR3 length equals 13 residues. Germline assignment: CDR1 GTSNPN and CDR2 SVGIG (reference sequence). The variable domain in full, completed from reference TRBV30 and TRBJ1-5, reads SQTIHQWPATLVQPVGSPLSLECTVEGTSNPNLYWYRQAAGRGLQLLFYSVGIGQISSEVPQNLSASRPQDRQFILSSKKLLLSDSGFYLCAWKGQGDQPQHFGDGTRLSIL.

This sequence joins TRBV5-5 and TRBJ2-7; 9 bases agree with TRBD2. After removal of 6 bases from V and 6 bases from J, the junction contained 13 bases not matched to a gene. Germline V gene lookup returns CDR1 SGHKS and CDR2 YYEKEE (reference sequence). The CDR3 loop spans 15 amino acids. The CDR3 region is CASTAGREGIGEQYF. The CDR3 DNA reads as TGTGCCAGCACGGCTGGGCGGGAGGGGATTGGCGAGCAGTACTTC.

The V call is TRBV5-1, the J call TRBJ2-1, with a weak D call TRBD1 (6 bases). The CDR3 extends over 13 amino acids. V lost 1 base, J lost 5 bases, and 7 bases lay in between. Germline V gene lookup returns CDR1 SGHRS and CDR2 YFSETQ. CDR3: CASSLRGNNEQFF. DNA for the CDR3: TGCGCCAGCAGCTTGAGGGGGAACAATGAGCAGTTCTTC.